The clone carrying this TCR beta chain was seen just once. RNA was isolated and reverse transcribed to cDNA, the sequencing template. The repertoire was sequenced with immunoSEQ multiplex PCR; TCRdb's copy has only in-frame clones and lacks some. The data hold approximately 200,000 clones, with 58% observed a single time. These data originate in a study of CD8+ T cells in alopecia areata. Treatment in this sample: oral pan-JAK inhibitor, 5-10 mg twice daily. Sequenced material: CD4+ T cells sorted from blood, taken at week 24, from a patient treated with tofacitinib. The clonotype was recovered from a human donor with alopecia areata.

CDR3 DNA sequence: TGCGCCAGCAGCCAAGACCGACAGGGTAGTCAGCCCCAGCATTTT. It encodes CASSQDRQGSQPQHF. The chain recombines TRBV4-3 with TRBJ1-5; 7 nucleotides align to TRBD1. The CDR3 extends over 15 amino acids. CDR1 is LGHNA and CDR2 is YSLEER in the germline V gene. The V and J ends lost 0 bases and 6 bases, in that order; junction bases with no gene match: 5.